This T cell receptor (beta chain) appears in the sequencing data of a study of human T cells and chemical hapten exposure. TCRdb recomputed calls from the RACE reads with MiXCR, one row per CDR3 protein. The sample lists 350,000 to 450,000 distinct CDR3 sequences; 5.1% were seen once. Time point given: pre-sensitization, week 0. Stated treatment: therapeutic diphenylcyclopropenone sensitization with weekly scalp DPC. This clonotype was detected a few times. Trimming removed 7 bases from V and 1 base from J, with 22 bases in between. CDR3 length: 17 amino acids. The germline V gene encodes CDR1 MNHEY and CDR2 SVGEGT.

The chain joins TRBV6-2 or TRBV6-3 to TRBJ1-2, with D perhaps TRBD1 (6 bases). The starting material was whole blood, obtained in connection with sensitization to the hapten diphenylcyclopropenone (DPC). This TCR was sampled from a woman aged 45-65 years with alopecia areata. Some clones in this sample may be carry-over from other donors' samples. The CDR3 nucleotides are TGTGCCAGCAACCTTTGGGGGCTCGGTCTCATTAACTATGGCTACACCTTC. This gives the protein CASNLWGLGLINYGYTF.